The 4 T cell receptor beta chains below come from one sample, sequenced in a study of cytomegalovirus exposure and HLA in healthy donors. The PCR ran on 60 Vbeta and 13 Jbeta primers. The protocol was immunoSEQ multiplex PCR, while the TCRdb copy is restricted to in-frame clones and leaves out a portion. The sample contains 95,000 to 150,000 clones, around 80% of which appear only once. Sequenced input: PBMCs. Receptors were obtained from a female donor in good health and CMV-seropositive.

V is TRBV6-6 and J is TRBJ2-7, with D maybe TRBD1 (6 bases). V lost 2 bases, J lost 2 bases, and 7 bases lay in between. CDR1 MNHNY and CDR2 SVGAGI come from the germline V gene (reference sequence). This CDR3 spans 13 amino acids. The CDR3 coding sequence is TGTGCCAGCAGTTACGGACAGACCTACGAGCAGTACTTC. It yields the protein CASSYGQTYEQYF.

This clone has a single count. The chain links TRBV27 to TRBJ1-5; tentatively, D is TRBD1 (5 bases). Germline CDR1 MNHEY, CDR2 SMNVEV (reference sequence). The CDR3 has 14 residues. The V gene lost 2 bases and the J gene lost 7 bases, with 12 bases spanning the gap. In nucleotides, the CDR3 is TGTGCCAGCAGTTTACGAGGCGGGGGACAGCCCCAGCATTTT. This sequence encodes CASSLRGGGQPQHF.

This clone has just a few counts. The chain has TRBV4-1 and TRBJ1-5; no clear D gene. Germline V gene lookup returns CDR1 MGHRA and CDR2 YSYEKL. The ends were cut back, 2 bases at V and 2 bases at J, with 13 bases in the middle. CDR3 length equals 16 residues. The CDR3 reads CASSQTGKVGNQPQHF. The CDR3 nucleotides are TGCGCCAGCAGCCAAACGGGAAAGGTGGGCAATCAGCCCCAGCATTTT.

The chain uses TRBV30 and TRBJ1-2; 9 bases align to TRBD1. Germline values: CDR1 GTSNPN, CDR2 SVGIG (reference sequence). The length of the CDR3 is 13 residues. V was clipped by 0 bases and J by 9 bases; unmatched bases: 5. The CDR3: CAWSVGQGGSYTF. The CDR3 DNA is TGTGCCTGGAGTGTGGGACAGGGCGGGAGCTACACCTTC.